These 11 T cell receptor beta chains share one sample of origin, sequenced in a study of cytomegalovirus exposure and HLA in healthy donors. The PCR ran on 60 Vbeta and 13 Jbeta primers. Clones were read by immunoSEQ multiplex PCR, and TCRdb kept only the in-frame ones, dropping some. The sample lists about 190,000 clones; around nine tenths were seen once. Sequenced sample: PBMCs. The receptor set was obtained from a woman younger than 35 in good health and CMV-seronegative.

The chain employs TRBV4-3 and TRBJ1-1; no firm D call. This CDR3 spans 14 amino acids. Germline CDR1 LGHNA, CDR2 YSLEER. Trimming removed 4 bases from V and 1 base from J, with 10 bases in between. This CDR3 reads CASSREARNTEAFF. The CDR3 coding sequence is TGCGCCAGCAGCCGTGAGGCCCGGAACACTGAAGCTTTCTTT.

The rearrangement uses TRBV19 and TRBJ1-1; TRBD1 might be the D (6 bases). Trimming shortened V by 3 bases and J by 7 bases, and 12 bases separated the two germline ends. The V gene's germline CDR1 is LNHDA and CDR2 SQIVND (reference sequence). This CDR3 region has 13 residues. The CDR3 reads CASSMGAQSEAFF. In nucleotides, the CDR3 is TGTGCCAGTAGTATGGGGGCGCAGAGTGAAGCTTTCTTT.

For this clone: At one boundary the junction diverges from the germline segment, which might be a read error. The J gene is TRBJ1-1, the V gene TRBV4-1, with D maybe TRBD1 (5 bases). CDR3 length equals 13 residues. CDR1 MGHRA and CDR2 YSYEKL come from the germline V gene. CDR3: CTSSQDRNTEAFF. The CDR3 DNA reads TGCACCAGCAGCCAAGACAGGAACACTGAAGCTTTCTTT.

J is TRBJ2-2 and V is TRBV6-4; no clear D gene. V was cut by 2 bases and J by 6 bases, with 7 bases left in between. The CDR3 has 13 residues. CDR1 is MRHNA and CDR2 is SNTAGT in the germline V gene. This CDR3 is CASSDESAGELFF. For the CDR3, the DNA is TGTGCCAGCAGTGACGAGTCGGCCGGGGAGCTGTTTTTT.

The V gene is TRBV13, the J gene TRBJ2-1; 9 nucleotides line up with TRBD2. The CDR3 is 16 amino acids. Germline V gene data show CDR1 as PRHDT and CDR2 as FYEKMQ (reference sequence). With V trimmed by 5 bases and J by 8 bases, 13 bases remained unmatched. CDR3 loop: CASSPPPGTSSDEQFF. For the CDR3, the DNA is TGTGCCAGCAGCCCGCCCCCCGGGACTAGCAGCGATGAGCAGTTCTTC. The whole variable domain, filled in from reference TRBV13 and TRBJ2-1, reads AAGVIQSPRHLIKEKRETATLKCYPIPRHDTVYWYQQGPGQDPQFLISFYEKMQSDKGSIPDRFSAQQFSDYHSELNMSSLELGDSALYFCASSPPPGTSSDEQFFGPGTRLTVL.

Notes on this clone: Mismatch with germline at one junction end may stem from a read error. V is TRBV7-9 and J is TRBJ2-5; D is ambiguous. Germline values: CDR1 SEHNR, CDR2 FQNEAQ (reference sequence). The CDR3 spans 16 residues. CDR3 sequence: CSSRMSGFSAEETQYF. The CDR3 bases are TGTTCCAGCAGGATGTCCGGGTTCTCGGCCGAAGAGACCCAGTACTTC.

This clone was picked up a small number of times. The chain's CDR3 is CASRLRDTFSYGYTF. In DNA, the CDR3 is TGTGCCAGCAGACTACGGGACACCTTTTCGTATGGCTACACCTTC. The chain has TRBV2 and TRBJ1-2, with D possibly TRBD1 on 6 matching bases. This CDR3 is built from 15 residues. The germline V gene has CDR1 SNHLY and CDR2 FYNNEI. V lost 6 bases, J lost 5 bases, and 19 bases lay in between.

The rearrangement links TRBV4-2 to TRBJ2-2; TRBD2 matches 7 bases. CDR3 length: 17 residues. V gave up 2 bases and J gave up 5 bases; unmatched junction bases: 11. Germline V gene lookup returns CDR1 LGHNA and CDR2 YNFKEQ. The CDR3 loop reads CASSQLGLVVGTGELFF. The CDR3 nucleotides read TGTGCCAGCAGCCAACTCGGACTAGTAGTTGGGACCGGGGAGCTGTTTTTT.

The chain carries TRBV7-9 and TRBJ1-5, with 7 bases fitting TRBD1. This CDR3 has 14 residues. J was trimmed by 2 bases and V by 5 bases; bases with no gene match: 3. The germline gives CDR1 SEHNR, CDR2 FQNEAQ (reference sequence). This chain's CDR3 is CASSRGQGNQPQHF. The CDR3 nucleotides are TGTGCCAGCAGCCGTGGACAGGGCAATCAGCCCCAGCATTTT.

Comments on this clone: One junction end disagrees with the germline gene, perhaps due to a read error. As DNA, the CDR3 is TGTTCCAGCAGCTTCGGGTCCCACCCAGAGTACGGCTACACCTTC. It codes for CSSSFGSHPEYGYTF. V is TRBV7-9 and J is TRBJ1-2; D is uncertain. The CDR3 sequence is 15 residues long. Germline CDR1 and CDR2: SEHNR and FQNEAQ (reference sequence).

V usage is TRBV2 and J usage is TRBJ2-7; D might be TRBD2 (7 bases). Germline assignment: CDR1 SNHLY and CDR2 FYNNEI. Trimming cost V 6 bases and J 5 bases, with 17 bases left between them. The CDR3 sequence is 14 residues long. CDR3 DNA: TGTGCCAGCAGCCCCAAAGGGGGGGCCCACGAGCAGTACTTC. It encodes CASSPKGGAHEQYF.